Included here is one T cell receptor beta chain sequence, with context. Its specificity is not known. These data belong to a study of T cell responses to AZD1222 COVID-19 vaccine. Study-wide results and limits: No day 14 peak samples; only post-peak repertoires were characterized. In the spike-specific TCR repertoire, nearly half reportedly target unmutated variant regions. Females made up more of the donors, who were largely white British, and clonal diversity may have come out too low. Baseline seropositivity characterized only a handful of AZD1222 recipients.

This CDR3 has 15 residues. Looked up from germline, CDR1 is KGHDR and CDR2 is SFDVKD. Trimming left V 0 bases short and J 5 bases short, with 12 bases between. TCRdb's copy holds only in-frame clones and misses some; the assay was immunoSEQ multiplex PCR. The repertoire includes approximately 80,000 clones, approximately 90% of them detected once, and 31% sits in the top ten. Sample: peripheral blood, taken on day 0 of AZD1222 vaccination. The TCR was taken from an adult in good health. The V call is TRBV24-1, the J call TRBJ2-5; D is tentatively TRBD1 or TRBD2 (6 bases each). CDR3 in amino acids: CATSDLEGGEETQYF. In nucleotides, the CDR3 is TGTGCCACCAGTGATTTGGAGGGGGGTGAGGAGACCCAGTACTTC.